This TCR beta chain was identified during a study of immune evolution from preneoplasia to lung adenocarcinoma. Study-wide findings and caveats: KRAS-mutant nodules had the highest T cell clonality.

V gave up 2 bases and J gave up 3 bases; unmatched junction bases: 7. Germline CDR1 is LGHNA and CDR2 is YSLEER. The CDR3 has 15 residues. In the case of this clone: Its specificity is not known.

Between the mid-2010s and the late 2010s, patients underwent resection in Japan or China. Each case's diagnosis was confirmed by two pathologists on H&E. After pathologic assessment, macro-dissection selected premalignant or tumor cells for extraction. Only in-frame clones appear in the TCRdb table, and some are missing; sequencing was by immunoSEQ multiplex PCR. This sample has approximately 4,000 clones, with roughly 90% found just once. This chain uses TRBV4-3 with TRBJ2-7, with 7 bases aligning to TRBD2. The specimen sequenced was FFPE minimally invasive lung adenocarcinoma tissue. The clonotype comes from a donor older than 65 with lung adenocarcinoma. The CDR3 DNA reads as TGCGCCAGCAGCCAAACGGTGGCTAGCGGCTACGAGCAGTACTTC. This translates into CASSQTVASGYEQYF.